Listed below are T cell receptor beta chains from one sample, sequenced in a study of Ad26.COV2.S vaccination and SARS-CoV-2 variants. Data came from immunoSEQ multiplex PCR; TCRdb stores just in-frame clones and leaves some out. The sample yields approximately 480,000 clones, 70% to 90% seen once. The source material was peripheral blood, sampled in a trial of Ad26.COV2.S vaccine versus placebo. The receptor source for this set is a person aged 18-65 years who received the Ad26.COV2.S COVID-19 vaccine or a placebo. Each CDR3 is given with its conserved first and last residue. A D gene is named only where the DNA matches it firmly. The listing skips clone size in some rows; elsewhere it reads once, few, many or a size class.

D	V	size	J	DNA	CDR3
NA	TRBV28	NA	TRBJ2-7	TGTGCCAGCAAACCGGACCCCTCCCCCGCCTCCTACGAGCAGTACTTC	CASKPDPSPASYEQYF
NA	TRBV19	NA	TRBJ2-2	TGTGCCAGTAGTATAATAATCGGGGAGCTGTTTTTT	CASSIIIGELFF
NA	TRBV2	NA	TRBJ1-6	TGTGCCAGCATTCTTGAGGGTGGCGGTAATTCACCCCTCCACTTT	CASILEGGGNSPLHF
NA	TRBV28	NA	TRBJ2-7	TGTGCCAGCAGAATCCAGGGGGAGCAGTACTTC	CASRIQGEQYF
NA	TRBV7-2	once	TRBJ2-1	TGTGCCAGCAGCTTAGATGGCCACTACAATGAGCAGTTCTTC	CASSLDGHYNEQFF
NA	TRBV5-1	NA	TRBJ1-6	TGCGCCAGCAGCTTGGTATCGGAGTCACCCCTCCACTTT	CASSLVSESPLHF
NA	TRBV30	NA	TRBJ2-3	TGTGCCAGTCAACCGGGACTTAATGGAGATACGCAGTATTTT	CASQPGLNGDTQYF
NA	TRBV30	once	TRBJ2-3	TGTGCCTGGAGTGGGTCCCGCCGGGCGGCTAGCACAGATACGCAGTATTTT	CAWSGSRRAASTDTQYF
NA	TRBV29-1	NA	TRBJ1-1	TGCAGCGTTGAGGGGTCCGGGGTTGCTGAAGCTTTCTTT	CSVEGSGVAEAFF
NA	TRBV7-8	once	TRBJ1-1	TGTGCCAGCAGCTTTTCGCCGATCCGCTCCTCTGCAGCTTTCTTT	CASSFSPIRSSAAFF
NA	TRBV9	NA	TRBJ2-5	TGTGCCAGCAGCGACGGAGGGACTTTTCAAGAGACCCAGTACTTC	CASSDGGTFQETQYF
TRBD1	TRBV7-9	NA	TRBJ2-7	TGTGCCAGCAGTACCGGGACAGGGGTTCACGAGCAGTACTTC	CASSTGTGVHEQYF
NA	TRBV11-2	NA	TRBJ2-5	TGTGCCAGCAGCTTAGGGACAGCACAAGAGACCCAGTACTTC	CASSLGTAQETQYF
NA	TRBV4-2	NA	TRBJ2-1	TGTGCCAGCAGCCAAGATCCAACTTCCCATTTCAGCTCCTACAATGAGCAGTTCTTC	CASSQDPTSHFSSYNEQFF
TRBD1	TRBV11-3	few	TRBJ2-5	TGTGCCAGCAGCCGGGGACAGGGAACTGGAGAGACCCAGTACTTC	CASSRGQGTGETQYF
TRBD1	TRBV28	NA	TRBJ1-2	TGTGCCAGCAGTTTACCCGGGACAGTTTATGGCTACACCTTC	CASSLPGTVYGYTF
TRBD1	TRBV28	NA	TRBJ2-7	TGTGCCAGCAGTTTCGGGACAGGGGGCTTCGAGCAGTACTTC	CASSFGTGGFEQYF
NA	TRBV2	NA	TRBJ1-4	TGTGCCAGCTGGACAGCCCCGGCAAGGGATGAAAAACTGTTTTTT	CASWTAPARDEKLFF
TRBD1	TRBV4-3	NA	TRBJ1-2	TGCGCCAGCAGCCAAGGCTCGGCAGGGGGGATCCGTGGCTACACCTTC	CASSQGSAGGIRGYTF
NA	TRBV18	NA	TRBJ2-7	TGTGCCAGCTCACCACCGGGGGACGGTGCTGGCCCCTACCAGCAGTACTTC	CASSPPGDGAGPYQQYF
NA	TRBV15	NA	TRBJ2-5	TGTGCCACCAGCAGAGTTCCAAATCAAGAGACCCAGTACTTC	CATSRVPNQETQYF
NA	TRBV6-2/TRBV6-3	NA	TRBJ2-6	TGTGCCAGCAGTTACGTACAGGGCCTCTCTGGGGCCAACGTCCTGACTTTC	CASSYVQGLSGANVLTF